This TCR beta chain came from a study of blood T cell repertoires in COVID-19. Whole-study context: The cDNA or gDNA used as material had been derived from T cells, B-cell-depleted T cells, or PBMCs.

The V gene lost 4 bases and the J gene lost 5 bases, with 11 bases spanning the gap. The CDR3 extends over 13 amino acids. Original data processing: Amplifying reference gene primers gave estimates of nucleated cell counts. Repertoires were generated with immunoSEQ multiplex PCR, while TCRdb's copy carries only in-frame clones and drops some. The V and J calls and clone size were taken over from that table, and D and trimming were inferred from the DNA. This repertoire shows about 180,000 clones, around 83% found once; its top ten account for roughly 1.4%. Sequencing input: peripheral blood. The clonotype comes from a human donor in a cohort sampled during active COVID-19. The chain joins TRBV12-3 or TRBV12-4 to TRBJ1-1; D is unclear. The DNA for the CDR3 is TGTGCCAGCAGTTATCCAGGCTGGACTGAAGCTTTCTTT. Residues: CASSYPGWTEAFF.